This record looks at one TCR beta chain sequence and its context. Original processing notes: How many nucleated cells were present was estimated from reference gene primer amplification. Clones were read by immunoSEQ multiplex PCR, and TCRdb kept only the in-frame ones, dropping some. Clone size and the V and J calls come from that table; the DNA yielded D and trimming. This sample has tens of thousands of clones, with approximately 80% found just once. This sample is part of a study of blood T cell repertoires in COVID-19. The CDR3 runs 14 residues. The V end was cut by 1 base, the J end by 3 bases, with 6 bases between. Per the germline V gene, CDR1 is LGHDT and CDR2 is YNNKEL (reference sequence).

Material: peripheral blood. The TCR comes from a human donor in a cohort sampled during active COVID-19. V usage is TRBV3-1 (or the pseudogene TRBV3-2) and J usage is TRBJ1-4; D call uncertain. The CDR3 DNA follows: TGTGCCAGCAGCCAAGGGAGTTCTAATGAAAAACTGTTTTTT. Protein product: CASSQGSSNEKLFF.